The 27 T cell receptor beta chains given below trace back to one sample, sequenced in a study of OX40 agonist ivuxolimab in advanced cancers. TCRdb's copy holds only in-frame clones and misses some; the assay was immunoSEQ multiplex PCR. The repertoire has more than 80,000 clones, 75% to 95% of them found once; the top ten carry roughly 8.9%. Sequenced here: CD4+ or CD8+ T cells sorted from blood, sampled in a trial of the OX40 agonist ivuxolimab. The receptor set was obtained from an adult with an advanced solid tumor such as melanoma, head and neck, liver or kidney cancer.

The V gene is TRBV30, the J gene TRBJ1-1, with 9 bases lining up with TRBD1. Germline values: CDR1 GTSNPN, CDR2 SVGIG (reference sequence). The CDR3 sequence is 15 residues long. J lost 1 base, V lost 3 bases, and 6 bases had no gene match. Written as DNA, the CDR3 is TGTGCCTGGAGGGAAACGGGACAGGGGAACACTGAAGCTTTCTTT. This codes for CAWRETGQGNTEAFF.

This CDR3 is CAISEPSTVSGNTIYF. CDR3 bases: TGTGCCATCAGTGAGCCATCTACCGTCTCTGGAAACACCATATATTTT. The chain combines TRBV10-3 with TRBJ1-3; D is unclear. The CDR3 runs 16 residues. The germline V gene has CDR1 ENHRY and CDR2 SYGVKD. The germline V and J ends were trimmed by 2 bases and 0 bases, with 11 bases remaining between them.

This rearrangement joins TRBV21-1 to TRBJ2-7; the table's TRBD2 call for D was not verified on the DNA. TRBV21-1 is an annotated pseudogene. The CDR3 covers 12 residues. The CDR3 DNA reads TGTGCCAGCAGATTTGCGGGACCCGAGCAGTACTTC. It codes for CASRFAGPEQYF.

V usage is TRBV5-4 and J usage is TRBJ2-2; the match to TRBD2 covers 15 bases. Looked up from germline, CDR1 is SGHNT and CDR2 is YYREEE (reference sequence). Germline trimming cut 1 base from V and 0 bases from J; bases unmatched to any gene: 7. The CDR3 consists of 20 residues. Here the CDR3 DNA reads TGTGCCAGCAGCTTGTGGCCCGGGACTAGCGGGAGGTCGAACACCGGGGAGCTGTTTTTT. It translates to CASSLWPGTSGRSNTGELFF. Drawing the rest from reference TRBV5-4 and TRBJ2-2, the complete variable domain is ETGVTQSPTHLIKTRGQQVTLRCSSQSGHNTVSWYQQALGQGPQFIFQYYREEENGRGNFPPRFSGLQFPNYSSELNVNALELDDSALYLCASSLWPGTSGRSNTGELFFGEGSRLTVL.

The chain carries TRBV28 and TRBJ2-3, with unresolved D. The CDR3 runs to 14 residues. Germline values: CDR1 MDHEN, CDR2 SYDVKM. The V end was cut by 2 bases, the J end by 5 bases, with 11 bases between. The CDR3 DNA follows: TGTGCCAGCAGTTTAGGTGGAATAGGAGATACGCAGTATTTT. Protein sequence: CASSLGGIGDTQYF.

The CDR3 spells CASSPGRESGNTIYF. The CDR3, as DNA: TGTGCCAGCTCACCAGGCAGGGAGTCTGGAAACACCATATATTTT. This chain uses TRBV18 with TRBJ1-3, with D perhaps TRBD1 (5 bases). The germline V gene encodes CDR1 KGHSH and CDR2 LQKENI. The CDR3 is made up of 15 amino acids. V was trimmed by 2 bases and J by 1 base, leaving 9 bases between them. Using reference TRBV18 and TRBJ1-3 for the parts outside the CDR3, the full variable domain is NAGVMQNPRHLVRRRGQEARLRCSPMKGHSHVYWYRQLPEEGLKFMVYLQKENIIDESGMPKERFSAEFPKEGPSILRIQQVVRGDSAAYFCASSPGRESGNTIYFGEGSWLTVV.

The chain links TRBV6-7 to TRBJ2-5; TRBD1 is a possible D gene (5 bases). The end of the DNA fits TRBJ2-7 better, so the J call may be wrong. TRBV6-7 is an ORF, with its function uncertain. This CDR3 is 13 amino acids long. DNA for the CDR3: TGTGCCAGCAGTTACGGACAACTCTACGAGCAGTACTTC. Translated, it gives CASSYGQLYEQYF.

This clone appeared once. The chain joins TRBV7-3 to TRBJ2-3; 14 positions agree with TRBD2. The germline CDR1 and CDR2 sequences are SGHTA and FQGTGA. After removal of 4 bases from V and 4 bases from J, the junction contained 4 bases not matched to a gene. This CDR3 region has 16 residues. The CDR3 sequence: CASSSEGLAGADTQYF. The CDR3 DNA sequence: TGTGCCAGCAGCTCCGAGGGACTAGCGGGAGCAGATACGCAGTATTTT.

The chain couples TRBV27 to TRBJ2-1; D is possibly TRBD1 (6 bases). The germline CDR1 and CDR2 sequences are MNHEY and SMNVEV (reference sequence). V lost 6 bases and J lost 7, with 16 bases in between. The CDR3 covers 14 residues. CDR3 DNA: TGTGCCAGCAGCATCCAGGGGTTTAGAAATGAGCAGTTCTTC. Amino acid sequence: CASSIQGFRNEQFF.

The chain combines TRBV5-6 with TRBJ2-5; 7 nucleotides align to TRBD1. CDR3 length: 14 amino acids. Per the germline V gene, CDR1 is SGHDT and CDR2 is YYEEEE. Unmatched junction bases numbered 11, after V lost 7 bases and J lost 5 bases. The CDR3 DNA reads as TGTGCCAGCGCGGTGGCAGGGGGTCTGGAGACCCAGTACTTC. Its protein product is CASAVAGGLETQYF.

CDR3 coding DNA: TGTGCCAGCAGCTTAGACAGGGGCTACGAGCAGTACTTC. Its protein is CASSLDRGYEQYF. The chain uses TRBV13 and TRBJ2-7; 7 nucleotides match TRBD1. The CDR3 extends over 13 amino acids. Germline lookup yields CDR1 PRHDT and CDR2 FYEKMQ (reference sequence). The V and J ends lost 1 base and 3 bases, in that order; junction bases with no gene match: 0. The whole variable domain, filled in from reference TRBV13 and TRBJ2-7, reads AAGVIQSPRHLIKEKRETATLKCYPIPRHDTVYWYQQGPGQDPQFLISFYEKMQSDKGSIPDRFSAQQFSDYHSELNMSSLELGDSALYFCASSLDRGYEQYFGPGTRLTVT.

The gene calls are TRBV6-5 and TRBJ2-7; no clear D gene. Germline assignment: CDR1 MNHEY and CDR2 SVGAGI. This CDR3 region has 12 residues. V was cut by 2 bases and J by 4 bases, with 6 bases left in between. The chain's CDR3 is CASSYGKYEQYF. The CDR3 DNA is TGTGCCAGCAGTTACGGAAAGTACGAGCAGTACTTC.

On this clone itself: One end of the junction varies from germline; a read error may be responsible. The V gene is TRBV27, the J gene TRBJ1-2, with TRBD1 identical over 7 bases. The CDR3 runs to 13 residues. Germline CDR1 and CDR2: MNHEY and SMNVEV (reference sequence). CDR3 amino acids: CASSFRGQPYVAF. CDR3 DNA sequence: TGTGCCAGCAGTTTTAGGGGACAGCCCTATGTGGCCTTC.

The chain has TRBV10-2 and TRBJ1-2; D is possibly TRBD1 (6 bases). CDR1 is WSHSY and CDR2 is SAAADI in the germline V gene. This CDR3 is 11 amino acids long. Trimming removed 2 bases at V and 8 bases at J, with 6 bases between. CDR3 loop: CASSEGGGYTF. In nucleotides, the CDR3 is TGCGCCAGCAGTGAGGGGGGCGGCTACACCTTC.

The CDR3 region is CASKRTGPPVGSDEQFF. As DNA, the CDR3 is TGCGCCAGCAAGAGGACCGGGCCCCCGGTCGGGTCGGATGAGCAGTTCTTC. The rearrangement joins TRBV4-1 to TRBJ2-1; D is ambiguous. CDR1 and CDR2 from the germline V gene are MGHRA and YSYEKL. This CDR3 contains 17 residues. Trimming cost V 7 bases and J 8 bases, with 27 bases left between them.

The V gene is TRBV5-1, the J gene TRBJ2-7, with a weak D call TRBD2 (6 bases). The germline V gene encodes CDR1 SGHRS and CDR2 YFSETQ. V lost 5 bases and J 3 bases, leaving 21 bases between the germline ends. The CDR3 consists of 16 residues. The CDR3 region is CASRPTSWEVYYEQYF. The CDR3 bases are TGCGCCAGCAGACCGACGTCGTGGGAGGTATACTACGAGCAGTACTTC.

The chain carries TRBV5-1 and TRBJ2-7; TRBD1 matches 8 bases. The germline CDR1 and CDR2 sequences are SGHRS and YFSETQ. The CDR3 totals 17 residues. V shed 0 bases and J 3 bases; nucleotides not matched to a gene: 11. The CDR3 DNA follows: TGCGCCAGCAGCTTGGGCCCGGGCAGGGGGCAGAACTACGAGCAGTACTTC. Translating it yields CASSLGPGRGQNYEQYF.

This sequence joins TRBV19 and TRBJ1-1, with a weak D call TRBD1 (6 bases). Trimming stripped 4 bases from V and 4 bases from J, with 13 bases between. Germline lookup yields CDR1 LNHDA and CDR2 SQIVND (reference sequence). This CDR3 has 14 amino acids. The CDR3 here is CASSRPGDVTEAFF. In DNA, the CDR3 is TGTGCCAGTAGTAGGCCAGGGGACGTCACTGAAGCTTTCTTT. Filled out from reference TRBV19 and TRBJ1-1, the complete variable domain reads DGGITQSPKYLFRKEGQNVTLSCEQNLNHDAMYWYRQDPGQGLRLIYYSQIVNDFQKGDIAEGYSVSREKKESFPLTVTSAQKNPTAFYLCASSRPGDVTEAFFGQGTRLTVV.

The V call is TRBV20-1, the J call TRBJ2-3; D gene ambiguous. The CDR3 loop spans 11 amino acids. Germline V CDR1 and CDR2: DFQATT, SNEGSKA (reference sequence). V was shortened by 2 bases and J by 5 bases, with 5 bases between the two germline ends. The CDR3 is CSARKQDTQYF. DNA of the CDR3: TGCAGTGCTAGAAAGCAAGATACGCAGTATTTT.

The chain combines TRBV11-3 with TRBJ2-2, with 8 positions matching TRBD2. With V trimmed by 1 base and J by 5 bases, 6 bases remained unmatched. Germline CDR1 and CDR2: SGHNT and YENEEA. The CDR3 runs 16 residues. CDR3 DNA: TGTGCCAGCAGCTTAGGATTTAGCGGGAAAACCGGGGAGCTGTTTTTT. Its translation is CASSLGFSGKTGELFF.

The chain joins TRBV27 to TRBJ2-7; 9 positions agree with TRBD2. Germline-derived CDR1 and CDR2 are MNHEY and SMNVEV (reference sequence). V was pared by 5 bases and J by 1 base, with 6 bases of the junction left unmatched. The CDR3 contains 15 residues. The CDR3 is CASSRSGRGSYEQYF. The CDR3 DNA sequence: TGTGCCAGCAGTCGTAGCGGGAGAGGGTCCTACGAGCAGTACTTC.

The rearrangement links TRBV4-1 to TRBJ1-1; D is uncertain. Germline loops: CDR1 MGHRA, CDR2 YSYEKL. Between the trimmed V and J ends, which lost 0 bases and 11 bases, there was a span of 19 bases. The CDR3 totals 15 residues. Written as DNA, the CDR3 is TGCGCCAGCAGCCAAGATCTTCCCCCCCCGAAGTTGGCTTTCTTT. Translation: CASSQDLPPPKLAFF.

The chain carries TRBV4-1 and TRBJ2-1; no clear D gene. Trimming took 1 base from V and 0 from J, leaving 10 bases between them. The CDR3 covers 16 residues. In germline, CDR1 is MGHRA, CDR2 YSYEKL. This chain's CDR3 is CASSQVNMVSYNEQFF. The CDR3 DNA reads TGCGCCAGCAGCCAAGTGAACATGGTCTCCTACAATGAGCAGTTCTTC.

The chain couples TRBV19 to TRBJ1-4; D is undetermined. This CDR3 has 15 amino acids. From germline, CDR1 is LNHDA and CDR2 SQIVND (reference sequence). V lost 3 bases, J lost 0 bases, and 8 bases lay in between. CDR3 DNA: TGTGCCAGTAGTATGGGGAGTGCAACTAATGAAAAACTGTTTTTT. Amino acids: CASSMGSATNEKLFF. The entire variable domain, with the rest obtained from reference TRBV19 and TRBJ1-4, is as follows: DGGITQSPKYLFRKEGQNVTLSCEQNLNHDAMYWYRQDPGQGLRLIYYSQIVNDFQKGDIAEGYSVSREKKESFPLTVTSAQKNPTAFYLCASSMGSATNEKLFFGSGTQLSVL.

This clone was counted a few times. The chain employs TRBV5-1 and TRBJ2-4; TRBD1 matches at 10 bases. The ends lost 3 bases at V and 8 bases at J; junction bases unmatched: 5. Germline V gene sequence: CDR1 SGHRS, CDR2 YFSETQ. CDR3 size: 14 residues. CDR3 in amino acids: CASSYRDRGDIQYF. The CDR3 bases are TGCGCCAGCAGCTACCGGGACAGGGGTGACATTCAGTACTTC. The variable domain in full, completed from reference TRBV5-1 and TRBJ2-4, reads KAGVTQTPRYLIKTRGQQVTLSCSPISGHRSVSWYQQTPGQGLQFLFEYFSETQRNKGNFPGRFSGRQFSNSRSEMNVSTLELGDSALYLCASSYRDRGDIQYFGAGTRLSVL.

V usage is TRBV28 and J usage is TRBJ2-1, with 10 bases that match TRBD2. V lost 7 bases and J lost 7; bases outside the gene matches: 10. The CDR3 is 15 residues long. Germline V gene data show CDR1 as MDHEN and CDR2 as SYDVKM. The CDR3 sequence: CASTLLAGVSNEQFF. For the CDR3, the DNA is TGTGCCAGCACCCTCCTAGCGGGAGTTAGTAATGAGCAGTTCTTC.

With regard to this clone: A junction boundary mismatches the germline segment, possibly from a read error. The CDR3 spells CASSLDRGASSYNEQFF. The CDR3 DNA follows: TGTGCCAGTAGTTTAGACAGGGGCGCCAGCTCCTACAATGAGCAGTTCTTC. J is TRBJ2-1 and V is TRBV19, with TRBD1 matching over 8 bases. Germline values: CDR1 LNHDA, CDR2 SQIVND (reference sequence). The CDR3 runs 17 residues. Supplemented by reference TRBV19 and TRBJ2-1, the full variable domain reads DGGITQSPKYLFRKEGQNVTLSCEQNLNHDAMYWYRQDPGQGLRLIYYSQIVNDFQKGDIAEGYSVSREKKESFPLTVTSAQKNPTAFYLCASSLDRGASSYNEQFFGPGTRLTVL.